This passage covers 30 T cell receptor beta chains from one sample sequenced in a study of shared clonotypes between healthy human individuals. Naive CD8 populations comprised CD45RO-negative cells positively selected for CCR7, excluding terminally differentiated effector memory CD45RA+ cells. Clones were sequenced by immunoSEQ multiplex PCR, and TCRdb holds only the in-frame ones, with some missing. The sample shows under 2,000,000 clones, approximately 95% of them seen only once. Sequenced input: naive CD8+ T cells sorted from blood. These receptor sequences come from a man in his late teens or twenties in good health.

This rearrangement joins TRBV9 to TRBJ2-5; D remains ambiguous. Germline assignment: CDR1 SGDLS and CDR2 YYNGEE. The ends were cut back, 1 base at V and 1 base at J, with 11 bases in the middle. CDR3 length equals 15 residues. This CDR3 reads CASSVSHRGQETQYF. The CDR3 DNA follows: TGTGCCAGCAGCGTATCCCACCGTGGCCAAGAGACCCAGTACTTC.

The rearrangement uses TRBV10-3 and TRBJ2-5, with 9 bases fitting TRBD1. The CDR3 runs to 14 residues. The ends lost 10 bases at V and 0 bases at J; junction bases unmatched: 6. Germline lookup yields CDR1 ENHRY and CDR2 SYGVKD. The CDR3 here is CATQGQGHQETQYF. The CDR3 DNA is TGTGCCACCCAAGGACAGGGGCACCAAGAGACCCAGTACTTC.

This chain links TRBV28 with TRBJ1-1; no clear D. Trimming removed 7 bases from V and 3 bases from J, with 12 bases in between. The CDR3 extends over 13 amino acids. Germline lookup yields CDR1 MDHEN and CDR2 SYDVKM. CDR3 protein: CASTLGRHTEAFF. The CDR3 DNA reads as TGTGCCAGCACCCTGGGAAGACACACTGAAGCTTTCTTT.

CDR3 loop: CASSDRQGEKLFF. For the CDR3, the DNA is TGTGCCAGCAGTGACAGACAGGGCGAAAAACTGTTTTTT. The chain employs TRBV6-5 and TRBJ1-4, with TRBD1 identical over 7 bases. Trimming cost V 5 bases and J 8 bases; bases outside gene matches: 5. In germline, CDR1 is MNHEY, CDR2 SVGAGI. The CDR3 runs 13 residues.

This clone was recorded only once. The CDR3 region is CASGSGGGNNEQFF. The CDR3, as DNA: TGTGCCAGCGGGAGCGGCGGGGGCAACAATGAGCAGTTCTTC. The V gene is TRBV11-3, the J gene TRBJ2-1; the D gene is possibly TRBD2 (7 bases). The CDR3 totals 14 residues. Germline CDR1 reads SGHNT; CDR2 reads YENEEA. Trimming removed 8 bases from V and 5 bases from J, with 16 bases in between.

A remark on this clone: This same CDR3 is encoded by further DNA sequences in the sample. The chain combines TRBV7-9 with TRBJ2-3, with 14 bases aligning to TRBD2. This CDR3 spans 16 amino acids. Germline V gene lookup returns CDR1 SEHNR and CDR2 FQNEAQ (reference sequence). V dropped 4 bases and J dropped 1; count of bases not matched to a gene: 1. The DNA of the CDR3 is TGTGCCAGCAGCTCGGGACTAGCGGGGGGCACAGATACGCAGTATTTT. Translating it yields CASSSGLAGGTDTQYF.

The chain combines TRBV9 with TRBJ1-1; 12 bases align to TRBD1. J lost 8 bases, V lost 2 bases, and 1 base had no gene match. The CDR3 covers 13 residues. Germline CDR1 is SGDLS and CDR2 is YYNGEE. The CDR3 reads CASSVGQGAEAFF. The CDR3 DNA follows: TGTGCCAGCAGCGTGGGACAGGGGGCAGAAGCTTTCTTT.

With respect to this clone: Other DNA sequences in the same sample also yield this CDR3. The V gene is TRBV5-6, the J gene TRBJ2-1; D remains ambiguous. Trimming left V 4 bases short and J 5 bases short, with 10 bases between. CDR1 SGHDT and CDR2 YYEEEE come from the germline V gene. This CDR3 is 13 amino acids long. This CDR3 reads CASSLGPNNEQFF. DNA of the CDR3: TGTGCCAGCAGCCTCGGGCCCAACAATGAGCAGTTCTTC.

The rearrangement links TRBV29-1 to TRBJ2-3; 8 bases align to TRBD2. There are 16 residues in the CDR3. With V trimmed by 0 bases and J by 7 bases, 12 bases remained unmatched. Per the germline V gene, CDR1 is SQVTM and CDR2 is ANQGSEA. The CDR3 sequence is CSVEESSGGAVNTQYF. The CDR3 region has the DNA TGCAGCGTTGAAGAGTCCTCCGGGGGGGCGGTAAATACGCAGTATTTT.

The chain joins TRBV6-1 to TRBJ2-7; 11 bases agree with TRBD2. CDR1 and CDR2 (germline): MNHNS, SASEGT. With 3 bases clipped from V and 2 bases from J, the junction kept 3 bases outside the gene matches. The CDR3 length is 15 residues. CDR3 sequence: CASSDPGLAAYEQYF. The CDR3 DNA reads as TGTGCCAGCAGTGATCCGGGACTAGCGGCCTACGAGCAGTACTTC.

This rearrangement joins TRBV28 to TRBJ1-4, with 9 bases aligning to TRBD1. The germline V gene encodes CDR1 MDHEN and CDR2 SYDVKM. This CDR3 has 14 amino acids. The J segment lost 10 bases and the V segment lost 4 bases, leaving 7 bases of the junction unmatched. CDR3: CASSYGTGRGKLFF. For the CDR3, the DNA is TGTGCCAGCAGTTACGGGACAGGGAGGGGAAAACTGTTTTTT.

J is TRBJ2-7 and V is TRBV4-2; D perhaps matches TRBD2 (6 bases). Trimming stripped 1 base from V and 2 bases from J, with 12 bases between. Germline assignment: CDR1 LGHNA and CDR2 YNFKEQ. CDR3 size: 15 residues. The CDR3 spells CASSQVASAAYEQYF. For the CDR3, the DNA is TGTGCCAGCAGCCAAGTCGCTAGCGCCGCCTACGAGCAGTACTTC.

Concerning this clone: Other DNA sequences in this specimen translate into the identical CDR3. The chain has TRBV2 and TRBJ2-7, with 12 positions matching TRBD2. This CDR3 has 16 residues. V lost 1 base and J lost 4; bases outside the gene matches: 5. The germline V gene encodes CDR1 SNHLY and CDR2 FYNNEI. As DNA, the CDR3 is TGTGCCAGCAGTGAAGGGCTAGCGGGAGGGCCGTACGAGCAGTACTTC. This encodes CASSEGLAGGPYEQYF. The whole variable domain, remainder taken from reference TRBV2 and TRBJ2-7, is EPEVTQTPSHQVTQMGQEVILRCVPISNHLYFYWYRQILGQKVEFLVSFYNNEISEKSEIFDDQFSVERPDGSNFTLKIRSTKLEDSAMYFCASSEGLAGGPYEQYFGPGTRLTVT.

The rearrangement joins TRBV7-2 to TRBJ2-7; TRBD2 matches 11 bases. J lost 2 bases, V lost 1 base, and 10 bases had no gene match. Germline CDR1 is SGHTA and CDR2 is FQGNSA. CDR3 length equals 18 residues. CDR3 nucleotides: TGTGCCAGCAGCTTAGAGGCTTGGGGGACTAGCGGTACCTACGAGCAGTACTTC. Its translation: CASSLEAWGTSGTYEQYF.

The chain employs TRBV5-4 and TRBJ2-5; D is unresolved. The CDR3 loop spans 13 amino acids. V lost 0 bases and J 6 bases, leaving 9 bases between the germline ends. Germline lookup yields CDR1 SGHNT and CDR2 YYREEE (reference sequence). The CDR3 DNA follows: TGTGCCAGCAGCTTGGAGGACGCTCAGACCCAGTACTTC. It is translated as CASSLEDAQTQYF.

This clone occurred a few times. CDR3 in DNA: TGTGCCAGCAGCTTTCTTATTGGCTACACCTTC. It is translated as CASSFLIGYTF. The gene calls are TRBV7-9 and TRBJ1-2, with D unclear. V was trimmed by 3 bases and J by 7 bases, leaving 6 bases between them. The CDR3 covers 11 residues. Looked up from germline, CDR1 is SEHNR and CDR2 is FQNEAQ (reference sequence).

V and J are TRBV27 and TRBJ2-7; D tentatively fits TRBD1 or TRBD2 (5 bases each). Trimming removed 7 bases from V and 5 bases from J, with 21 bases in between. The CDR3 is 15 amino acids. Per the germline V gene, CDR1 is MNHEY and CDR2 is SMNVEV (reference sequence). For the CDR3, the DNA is TGTGCCAGCACCACCGGGACGGGCGAATTAGACGAGCAGTACTTC. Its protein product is CASTTGTGELDEQYF.

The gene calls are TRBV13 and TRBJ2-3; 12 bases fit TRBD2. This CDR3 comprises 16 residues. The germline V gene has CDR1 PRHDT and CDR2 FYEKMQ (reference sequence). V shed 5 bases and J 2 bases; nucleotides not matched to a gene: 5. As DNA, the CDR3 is TGTGCCAGCAGCCTTCGGACTAGCGGGAACACAGATACGCAGTATTTT. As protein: CASSLRTSGNTDTQYF.

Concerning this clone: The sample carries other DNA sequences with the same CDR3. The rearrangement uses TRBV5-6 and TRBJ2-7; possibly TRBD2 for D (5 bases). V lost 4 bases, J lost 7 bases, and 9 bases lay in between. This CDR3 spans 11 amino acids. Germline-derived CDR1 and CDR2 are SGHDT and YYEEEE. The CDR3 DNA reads TGTGCCAGCAGCGCCGGGGTGGAGCAGTACTTC. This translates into CASSAGVEQYF.

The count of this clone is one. CDR3 in amino acids: CASSLNRNTEAFF. The DNA of the CDR3 is TGTGCCAGCAGCTTAAATAGGAACACTGAAGCTTTCTTT. The V call is TRBV7-3, the J call TRBJ1-1; D not resolved. V lost 1 base to trimming and J lost 1 base, with 4 bases between them. CDR1 and CDR2 from the germline V gene are SGHTA and FQGTGA. The CDR3 loop spans 13 amino acids.

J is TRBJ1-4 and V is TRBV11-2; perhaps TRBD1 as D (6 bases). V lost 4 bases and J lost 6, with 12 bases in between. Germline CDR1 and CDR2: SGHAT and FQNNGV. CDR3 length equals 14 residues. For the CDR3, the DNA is TGTGCCAGCAGCTCACAGAGGGGGGATGAAAAACTGTTTTTT. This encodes CASSSQRGDEKLFF.

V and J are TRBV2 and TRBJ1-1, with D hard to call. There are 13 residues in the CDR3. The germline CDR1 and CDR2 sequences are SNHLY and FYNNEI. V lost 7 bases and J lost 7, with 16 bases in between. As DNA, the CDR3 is TGTGCCAGCACGAACTTAGGTGTATTTGAAGCTTTCTTT. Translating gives CASTNLGVFEAFF.

In DNA, the CDR3 is TGCGCCAGCAGCCAAGGCCCCTTGAGAGGGAGCAATCAGCCCCAGCATTTT. Amino acid sequence: CASSQGPLRGSNQPQHF. The rearrangement uses TRBV4-1 and TRBJ1-5; D not resolved. Germline values: CDR1 MGHRA, CDR2 YSYEKL. Trimming cost V 1 base and J 1 base, with 14 bases left between them. This CDR3 contains 17 residues.

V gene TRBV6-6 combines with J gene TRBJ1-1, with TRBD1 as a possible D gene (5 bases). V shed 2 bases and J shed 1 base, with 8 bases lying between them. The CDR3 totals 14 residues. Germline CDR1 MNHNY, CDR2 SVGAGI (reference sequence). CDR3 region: CASSYPGENTEAFF. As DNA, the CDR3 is TGTGCCAGCAGTTACCCGGGGGAGAACACTGAAGCTTTCTTT.

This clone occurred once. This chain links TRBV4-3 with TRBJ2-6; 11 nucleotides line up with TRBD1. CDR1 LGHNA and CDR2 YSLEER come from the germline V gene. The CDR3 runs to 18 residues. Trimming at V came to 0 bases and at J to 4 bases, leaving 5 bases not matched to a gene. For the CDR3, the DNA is TGCGCCAGCAGCCAAGAAGGACAGGGGGCTGAAGGGGCCAACGTCCTGACTTTC. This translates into CASSQEGQGAEGANVLTF.

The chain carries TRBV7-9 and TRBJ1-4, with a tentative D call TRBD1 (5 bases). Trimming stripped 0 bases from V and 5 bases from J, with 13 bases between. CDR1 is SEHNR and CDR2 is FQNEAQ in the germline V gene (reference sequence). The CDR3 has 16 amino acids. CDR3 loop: CASSLARGAGNEKLFF. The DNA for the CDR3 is TGTGCCAGCAGCTTAGCGCGTGGGGCGGGGAATGAAAAACTGTTTTTT.

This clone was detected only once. The CDR3 nucleotides read TGTGCCAGCAGCTTTCCGGGGAGCTCCTACAATGAGCAGTTCTTC. Amino acids: CASSFPGSSYNEQFF. This chain connects TRBV7-2 to TRBJ2-1, with D possibly being TRBD2 (5 bases). Germline-derived CDR1 and CDR2 are SGHTA and FQGNSA. This CDR3 comprises 15 residues. V lost 3 bases and J lost 0, with 9 bases in between.

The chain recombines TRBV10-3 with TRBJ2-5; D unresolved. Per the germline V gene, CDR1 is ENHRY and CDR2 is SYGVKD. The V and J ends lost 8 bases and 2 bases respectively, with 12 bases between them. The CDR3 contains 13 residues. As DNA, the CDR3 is TGTGCCATCGGCTCGGAACGACAAGAGACCCAGTACTTC. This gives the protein CAIGSERQETQYF.

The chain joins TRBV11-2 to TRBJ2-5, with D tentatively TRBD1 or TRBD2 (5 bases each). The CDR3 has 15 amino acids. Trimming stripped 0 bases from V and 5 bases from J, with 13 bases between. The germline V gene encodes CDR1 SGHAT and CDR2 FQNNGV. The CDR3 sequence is CASSLDRWGGETQYF. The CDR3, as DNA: TGTGCCAGCAGCTTAGATCGGTGGGGCGGGGAGACCCAGTACTTC.

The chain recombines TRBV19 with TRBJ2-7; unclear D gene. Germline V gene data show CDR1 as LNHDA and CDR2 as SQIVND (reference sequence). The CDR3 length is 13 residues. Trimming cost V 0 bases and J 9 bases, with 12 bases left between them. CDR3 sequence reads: CASSIDGEEPQYF. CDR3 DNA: TGTGCCAGTAGTATAGATGGCGAGGAACCGCAGTACTTC.